This entry lists 20 T cell receptor beta chains sequenced from one sample in a study of blood T cell repertoires in COVID-19. Profiling relied on immunoSEQ multiplex PCR, and the TCRdb table lists in-frame clones only, not all of them. The sample lists about 280,000 clones; roughly 87% were seen once. Sequencing was carried out using PBMCs or T cells enriched from blood (not recorded which). The receptors were sampled from a woman aged 30 to 39 who had recovered from COVID-19.

The chain employs TRBV7-2 and TRBJ1-4, with 8 bases matching TRBD1. Germline-derived CDR1 and CDR2 are SGHTA and FQGNSA. Trimming removed 6 bases from V and 3 bases from J; junction bases left unmatched: 6. CDR3 length equals 15 residues. The CDR3 reads CASSFQGAANEKLFF. The CDR3 nucleotides are TGTGCCAGCAGTTTCCAGGGGGCGGCTAATGAAAAACTGTTTTTT. The variable domain in full, with the rest retrieved from reference TRBV7-2 and TRBJ1-4, is GAGVSQSPSNKVTEKGKDVELRCDPISGHTALYWYRQSLGQGLEFLIYFQGNSAPDKSGLPSDRFSAERTGGSVSTLTIQRTQQEDSAVYLCASSFQGAANEKLFFGSGTQLSVL.

This chain connects TRBV5-8 to TRBJ1-5; D is undetermined. Germline CDR1 SGHTS, CDR2 YDEGEE. V lost 4 bases and J 5 bases, leaving 10 bases between the germline ends. This CDR3 region has 13 residues. CDR3 protein: CASSLDPHQPQHF. The CDR3 coding sequence is TGTGCCAGCAGCCTAGACCCCCATCAGCCCCAGCATTTT.

The V call is TRBV9, the J call TRBJ1-2, with 7 bases identical to TRBD1. V lost 0 bases, J lost 6 bases, and 5 bases stayed unmatched. There are 14 residues in the CDR3. Germline CDR1 reads SGDLS; CDR2 reads YYNGEE. The CDR3 spells CASSVASDRNGYTF. The CDR3 DNA follows: TGTGCCAGCAGCGTAGCGTCGGACAGGAATGGCTACACCTTC.

The rearrangement links TRBV2 to TRBJ2-7; 10 bases line up with TRBD2. Germline V gene sequence: CDR1 SNHLY, CDR2 FYNNEI. The CDR3 consists of 18 residues. V was pared by 4 bases and J by 3 bases, with 15 bases of the junction left unmatched. The CDR3 protein is CASSVASGRSQWGYEQYF. The CDR3, as DNA: TGTGCCAGCAGTGTGGCTAGCGGGAGATCTCAATGGGGCTACGAGCAGTACTTC.

The chain employs TRBV27 and TRBJ2-5, with no clear D. Trimming left V 2 bases short and J 4 bases short, with 8 bases between. The CDR3 totals 13 residues. CDR1 and CDR2 (germline): MNHEY, SMNVEV (reference sequence). The CDR3 spells CASSLATTETQYF. DNA of the CDR3: TGTGCCAGCAGTTTAGCAACAACAGAGACCCAGTACTTC.

In this sample, this clone turned up a few times. This chain uses TRBV5-1 with TRBJ2-7; 8 bases fit TRBD2. CDR3 size: 15 residues. J lost 6 bases, V lost 0 bases, and 8 bases had no gene match. The germline V gene encodes CDR1 SGHRS and CDR2 YFSETQ. This chain's CDR3 is CASSLDGGATGEQYF. The CDR3 coding sequence is TGCGCCAGCAGCTTGGACGGGGGGGCGACGGGCGAGCAGTACTTC.

This chain connects TRBV27 to TRBJ1-6, with D maybe TRBD1 (6 bases). The germline CDR1 and CDR2 sequences are MNHEY and SMNVEV (reference sequence). The V end lost 6 bases, the J end lost 9 bases, and 24 bases lay between the germline ends. The CDR3 runs 17 residues. CDR3 protein: CASSTTLGGTGGSPLHF. The CDR3 nucleotides read TGTGCCAGCAGCACGACCCTAGGGGGTACGGGGGGTTCACCCCTCCACTTT.

The chain has TRBV5-1 and TRBJ2-2; D is perhaps TRBD2 (5 bases). CDR3 length: 12 amino acids. Trimming removed 5 bases from V and 3 bases from J, with 5 bases in between. Germline V gene lookup returns CDR1 SGHRS and CDR2 YFSETQ. CDR3: CASRGDTGELFF. The CDR3 DNA is TGCGCCAGCAGGGGAGACACCGGGGAGCTGTTTTTT.

This clone was counted once. The chain uses TRBV7-9 and TRBJ2-3; 8 bases map to TRBD2. The CDR3 extends over 16 amino acids. Germline V lookup: CDR1 SEHNR, CDR2 FQNEAQ (reference sequence). V lost 0 bases to trimming and J lost 3 bases; unmatched junction nucleotides: 5. CDR3 sequence: CASSLATSGQTDTQYF. The DNA of the CDR3 is TGTGCCAGCAGCTTAGCCACTAGCGGACAGACAGATACGCAGTATTTT.

This rearrangement joins TRBV9 to TRBJ2-5, with TRBD2 matching 7 bases. This CDR3 region has 16 residues. Germline V gene sequence: CDR1 SGDLS, CDR2 YYNGEE. Trimming at V came to 3 bases and at J to 3 bases, leaving 11 bases not matched to a gene. The CDR3: CASSDQRGMGKETQYF. The CDR3 bases are TGTGCCAGCAGCGATCAGCGGGGCATGGGGAAAGAGACCCAGTACTTC. Supplemented by reference TRBV9 and TRBJ2-5, the full variable domain reads DSGVTQTPKHLITATGQRVTLRCSPRSGDLSVYWYQQSLDQGLQFLIQYYNGEERAKGNILERFSAQQFPDLHSELNLSSLELGDSALYFCASSDQRGMGKETQYFGPGTRLLVL.

This clone was recorded a few times. The chain recombines TRBV18 with TRBJ1-2, with 7 nucleotides matching TRBD1. CDR3 length: 14 amino acids. The J segment lost 3 bases and the V segment lost 4 bases, leaving 5 bases of the junction unmatched. Germline V CDR1 and CDR2: KGHSH, LQKENI. CDR3 in DNA: TGTGCCAGCTCACTTACAGGGGTGGACTATGGCTACACCTTC. Its translation is CASSLTGVDYGYTF. Looking up the rest from reference TRBV18 and TRBJ1-2 gives the full variable domain: NAGVMQNPRHLVRRRGQEARLRCSPMKGHSHVYWYRQLPEEGLKFMVYLQKENIIDESGMPKERFSAEFPKEGPSILRIQQVVRGDSAAYFCASSLTGVDYGYTFGSGTRLTVV.

This clone was seen only a few times. V and J are TRBV12-3 or TRBV12-4 and TRBJ1-2; 10 positions agree with TRBD1. V was pared by 5 bases and J by 7 bases, with 4 bases of the junction left unmatched. The CDR3 extends over 13 amino acids. CDR3 sequence: CASSGDRGPGYTF. The DNA for the CDR3 is TGTGCCAGCAGTGGGGACAGGGGCCCTGGCTACACCTTC.

The chain combines TRBV4-1 with TRBJ2-2, with D unclear. The CDR3 runs to 13 residues. Trimming stripped 0 bases from V and 4 bases from J, with 3 bases between. CDR1 and CDR2 (germline): MGHRA, YSYEKL. The CDR3, as DNA: TGCGCCAGCAGCCAAGACAGCACCGGGGAGCTGTTTTTT. Its translation is CASSQDSTGELFF.

The chain couples TRBV19 to TRBJ1-1; the match to TRBD1 covers 8 bases. CDR1 and CDR2 from the germline V gene are LNHDA and SQIVND (reference sequence). CDR3 size: 15 residues. V dropped 3 bases and J dropped 5; count of bases not matched to a gene: 8. The CDR3, as DNA: TGTGCCAGTAGTATCGTTCCAGGGGGCTTGACTGAAGCTTTCTTT. It specifies CASSIVPGGLTEAFF.

This clone occurred once. The V gene is TRBV12-3 or TRBV12-4, the J gene TRBJ2-7; the match to TRBD1 covers 7 bases. Trimming took 4 bases from V and 4 from J; bases not matched to a gene: 1. The CDR3 loop spans 12 amino acids. The CDR3: CASSSRGYEQYF. CDR3 nucleotides: TGTGCCAGCAGTTCCAGGGGGTACGAGCAGTACTTC.

This chain uses TRBV9 with TRBJ2-7; maybe TRBD1 (5 bases). The CDR3 spans 12 residues. Germline values: CDR1 SGDLS, CDR2 YYNGEE. Trimming pared 3 bases from V and 5 bases from J, leaving 9 bases between. The CDR3 is CASSGQGHEQYF. CDR3 nucleotides: TGTGCCAGCAGCGGGCAGGGTCACGAGCAGTACTTC.

This clone was seen just once. This chain links TRBV6-5 with TRBJ1-5; D is uncertain. The V end lost 6 bases, the J end lost 0 bases, and 9 bases lay between the germline ends. In germline, CDR1 is MNHEY, CDR2 SVGAGI. The CDR3 runs to 14 residues. CDR3 sequence: CASRSYPSNQPQHF. For the CDR3, the DNA is TGTGCCAGCAGGAGCTACCCTAGCAATCAGCCCCAGCATTTT.

The V call is TRBV29-1, the J call TRBJ2-1, with 11 bases aligning to TRBD2. The V gene's germline CDR1 is SQVTM and CDR2 ANQGSEA. This CDR3 is built from 17 residues. Unmatched junction bases numbered 12, after V lost 2 bases and J lost 6 bases. The CDR3 is CSVERLAGGWGGNEQFF. CDR3 in DNA: TGCAGCGTTGAACGGTTAGCGGGAGGGTGGGGAGGCAATGAGCAGTTCTTC.

The genes are TRBV28 and TRBJ1-5; D is uncertain. Trimming removed 2 bases at V and 5 bases at J, with 10 bases between. There are 14 residues in the CDR3. Per germline, CDR1 MDHEN and CDR2 SYDVKM. CDR3 sequence (DNA): TGTGCCAGCAGTTTAGGCAACAGTTATCAGCCCCAGCATTTT. Protein sequence: CASSLGNSYQPQHF.

V gene TRBV7-6 combines with J gene TRBJ2-2, with 12 bases aligning to TRBD1. J gave up 5 bases and V 0 bases, and 13 bases lay outside the gene matches. Germline CDR1 SGHVS, CDR2 FNYEAQ. This CDR3 contains 20 residues. The CDR3 coding sequence is TGTGCCAGCAGCTTAGCCGTAAAGGGACAGGGGGCGTTTATGACCGGGGAGCTGTTTTTT. Encoded protein: CASSLAVKGQGAFMTGELFF.